The present T cell receptor beta chain was sequenced within a study of blood T cells in healthy people across ages. The length of the CDR3 is 14 residues. From germline, CDR1 is SGHDN and CDR2 FVKESK. The V gene lost 4 bases and the J gene lost 0 bases, with 7 bases spanning the gap. This clonotype was seen ten or more times. For the second PCR, which ran for about 6 to 11 cycles, a sample-barcoded 5' primer and a J-beta primer mix were used. From the 5' RACE reads, TCRdb called clonotypes with MiXCR, one entry per CDR3 protein. The repertoire holds under 950,000 distinct CDR3 sequences, with 20% to 25% as singletons.

This clonotype originated in a man between 65 and 80 years old in good health. The sample consisted of blood. V and J are TRBV14 and TRBJ1-3; perhaps TRBD1 as D (5 bases). The CDR3 spells CASSRGSSGNTIYF. The CDR3 nucleotides read TGTGCCAGCAGCCGGGGCAGCTCTGGAAACACCATATATTTT.